This record concerns one T cell receptor beta chain sequence. What it recognizes is unknown. Sequencing used immunoSEQ multiplex PCR; TCRdb keeps in-frame clones, though not all of them. The sample lists about 22,000 clones, more than 60% seen once, with 35% to 40% in the top ten. This sample was included in a study of vaccination effects on CD4 cells after COVID-19. Study-level background: The study obtained samples from two convalescent patients 16 days and one week before vaccination.

Expansion with viral peptide pools was applied to antigen-specific CD4+ T cells by the ViraFEST assay prior to sequencing. Culturing for around ten days preceded CD4+ T cell isolation. SARS-CoV-2 infected the person between March and December 2020, as confirmed by PCR. Wells each received some 2.2 million PBMC, cultured with 10 IU/ml IL-2 and roughly 10 ug/ml peptides. Researchers swapped half the medium for IL-2 medium on both days 3 and 7. General observations from the study: A shortage of convalescent patients and an absence of early post-infection timepoints characterized the study.

CDR3 size: 14 residues. Germline V lookup: CDR1 SGHRS, CDR2 YFSETQ. V shed 4 bases and J shed 1 base, with 9 bases lying between them. The clonotype originates from a human donor who had a prior SARS-CoV-2 infection. The sequenced sample was CD4+ T cells from PBMCs cultured with a peptide pool, obtained before COVID-19 vaccination. V and J are TRBV5-1 and TRBJ1-5; no reliable D call. CDR3 protein: CASSPMGSNQPQHF. The CDR3 nucleotides are TGCGCCAGCAGCCCGATGGGCAGCAATCAGCCCCAGCATTTT.